This TCR beta chain was sequenced in a study of cytomegalovirus exposure and HLA in healthy donors. At the level of the study: The 90 to 150 validation repertoires, a later analysis reported, used the same platform as the roughly 610 first-cohort repertoires. General study results and limits: TCR beta chains numbering more than 150 were designated cytomegalovirus-associated.

A word on this clone: Its specificity is not known.

Here immunoSEQ multiplex PCR was the method, and the copy in TCRdb shows in-frame clones only, minus some. The data show about 130,000 clones, approximately 91% seen once. Donors were drawn from the approximately 120-subject validation cohort, separate from the roughly 610-subject first cohort. Germline CDR1 is SGHNT and CDR2 is YENEEA. CDR3 length equals 15 residues. J was trimmed by 4 bases and V by 3 bases; bases with no gene match: 7. This clonotype originated in a woman between 18 and 29 years old in good health and CMV-seronegative. The rearrangement uses TRBV11-3 and TRBJ2-7, with 9 bases aligning to TRBD1. Source material: PBMCs. CDR3 loop: CASSFPGQGSYEQYF. CDR3 nucleotides: TGTGCCAGCAGCTTCCCGGGACAGGGATCGTACGAGCAGTACTTC.